Following are 11 T cell receptor beta chains from one sample sequenced in a study of blood T cell repertoires in COVID-19. Assay used: immunoSEQ multiplex PCR; TCRdb lists only in-frame clones, some missing. The table has about 190,000 clones, about 86% seen once. The material sequenced was peripheral blood. These receptors came from a man in his thirties or forties with active or convalescent COVID-19.

V is TRBV10-1 and J is TRBJ2-1; possible D gene TRBD1, 6 bases. The CDR3 spans 13 residues. V lost 3 bases, J lost 10 bases, and 13 bases lay in between. Germline V CDR1 and CDR2: WNHNN, SYGVQD (reference sequence). The CDR3 DNA is TGCGCCAGCAGTGAACGGGGACAAGGGGAGCAGTTCTTC. Translation: CASSERGQGEQFF.

The rearrangement uses TRBV9 and TRBJ2-2, with 13 nucleotides matching TRBD2. Germline V gene data show CDR1 as SGDLS and CDR2 as YYNGEE. The CDR3 is made up of 17 amino acids. V dropped 4 bases and J dropped 1; count of bases not matched to a gene: 4. The CDR3 loop reads CASSSRLAGGNTGELFF. CDR3 sequence (DNA): TGTGCCAGCAGCTCCAGACTAGCGGGGGGGAACACCGGGGAGCTGTTTTTT. The variable domain in full, with the rest retrieved from reference TRBV9 and TRBJ2-2, is DSGVTQTPKHLITATGQRVTLRCSPRSGDLSVYWYQQSLDQGLQFLIQYYNGEERAKGNILERFSAQQFPDLHSELNLSSLELGDSALYFCASSSRLAGGNTGELFFGEGSRLTVL.

For this clone: The sample holds other DNA sequences that translate to the same CDR3. The V and J genes are TRBV19 and TRBJ1-1; D unresolved. The CDR3 is made up of 11 amino acids. Germline values: CDR1 LNHDA, CDR2 SQIVND (reference sequence). The V and J ends lost 3 bases and 5 bases respectively, with 4 bases between them. The CDR3: CASSILTEAFF. The CDR3 nucleotides are TGTGCCAGTAGTATCCTTACTGAAGCTTTCTTT.

The CDR3 region is CASSHRLAGGPPKNIQYF. CDR3 sequence (DNA): TGCGCCAGCAGCCACCGACTAGCGGGGGGGCCGCCCAAAAACATTCAGTACTTC. The chain combines TRBV4-1 with TRBJ2-4, with 14 bases matching TRBD2. Losses at the gene ends were 3 bases for V and 2 bases for J; bases not matched to a gene: 6. The V gene's germline CDR1 is MGHRA and CDR2 YSYEKL. The CDR3 length is 18 residues.

The rearrangement uses TRBV28 and TRBJ1-5; D remains unclear. This CDR3 spans 16 amino acids. The V gene's germline CDR1 is MDHEN and CDR2 SYDVKM. The V gene lost 2 bases and the J gene lost 7 bases, with 18 bases spanning the gap. The CDR3 reads CASSLVIVGKEQPQHF. In DNA, the CDR3 is TGTGCCAGCAGTTTAGTGATCGTGGGTAAGGAGCAGCCCCAGCATTTT.

The chain employs TRBV5-1 and TRBJ2-5; possible D gene TRBD2, 6 bases. Germline loops: CDR1 SGHRS, CDR2 YFSETQ. The CDR3 sequence is 14 residues long. V was cut by 1 base and J by 3 bases, with 10 bases left in between. This CDR3 reads CASSLMAGKETQYF. CDR3 in DNA: TGCGCCAGCAGCTTGATGGCGGGAAAAGAGACCCAGTACTTC. Full variable domain (missing parts from reference TRBV5-1 and TRBJ2-5): KAGVTQTPRYLIKTRGQQVTLSCSPISGHRSVSWYQQTPGQGLQFLFEYFSETQRNKGNFPGRFSGRQFSNSRSEMNVSTLELGDSALYLCASSLMAGKETQYFGPGTRLLVL.

In its sample, this clone was seen a few times. This chain uses TRBV30 with TRBJ1-2; D gene uncertain. The CDR3 contains 13 residues. V shed 5 bases and J shed 6 bases, with 16 bases lying between them. CDR1 and CDR2 from the germline V gene are GTSNPN and SVGIG (reference sequence). The CDR3 loop reads CAWGRQSSDGYTF. The DNA of the CDR3 is TGTGCCTGGGGGAGGCAGAGTAGCGATGGCTACACCTTC.

The chain recombines TRBV27 with TRBJ2-5; D is possibly TRBD2 (6 bases). The V end lost 2 bases, the J end lost 4 bases, and 14 bases lay between the germline ends. CDR1 is MNHEY and CDR2 is SMNVEV in the germline V gene (reference sequence). The CDR3 spans 15 residues. The CDR3 DNA is TGTGCCAGCAGTTTACTAGCGATCCCCCGAGAGACCCAGTACTTC. As protein: CASSLLAIPRETQYF.

The V and J genes are TRBV9 and TRBJ1-2; 11 positions match TRBD1. Germline V gene data show CDR1 as SGDLS and CDR2 as YYNGEE. V lost 2 bases, J lost 8 bases, and 5 bases stayed unmatched. The CDR3 contains 14 residues. The CDR3 DNA reads TGTGCCAGCAGCGTCGGACAGGGGGCAAAGGGCTACACCTTC. It translates to CASSVGQGAKGYTF.

V gene TRBV3-1 (or the pseudogene TRBV3-2) combines with J gene TRBJ1-5; TRBD1 agrees at 7 bases. This CDR3 has 18 amino acids. Germline assignment: CDR1 LGHDT and CDR2 YNNKEL (reference sequence). V lost 5 bases to trimming and J lost 1 base; unmatched junction nucleotides: 14. The CDR3 region is CASSTGTAALPSNQPQHF. CDR3 sequence (DNA): TGTGCCAGCAGCACAGGGACAGCCGCCCTTCCAAGCAATCAGCCCCAGCATTTT.

This clone was seen a handful of times. The genes are TRBV3-1 (or the pseudogene TRBV3-2) and TRBJ2-2, with 9 bases aligning to TRBD1. The V segment lost 4 bases and the J segment 4 bases; nucleotides outside the gene matches: 1. The CDR3 loop spans 14 amino acids. CDR1 LGHDT and CDR2 YNNKEL come from the germline V gene (reference sequence). CDR3 DNA sequence: TGTGCCAGCAGCCGGGGACAGGGCACCGGGGAGCTGTTTTTT. Translation gives CASSRGQGTGELFF.